What follows are 12 T cell receptor beta chains derived from one specimen sequenced in a study of shared T cell receptors in the human thymus. TCRdb's table, derived via immunoSEQ multiplex PCR, lists solely in-frame clones and lacks some. In the table there are about 710,000 clones, more than 70% of which are singletons. These records were also assigned to another study, of human thymus T cells.

The sample consisted of thymocytes. These receptors came from a boy in the first two years of life with a congenital heart defect.

CDR3: CSVVLEGASGKETQYF. For the CDR3, the DNA is TGCAGCGTTGTATTGGAGGGGGCATCGGGGAAAGAGACCCAGTACTTC. This chain uses TRBV29-1 with TRBJ2-5, with D perhaps TRBD1 (7 bases). CDR1 SQVTM and CDR2 ANQGSEA come from the germline V gene. The ends were cut back, 4 bases at V and 3 bases at J, with 21 bases in the middle. CDR3 length equals 16 residues. Drawing the rest from reference TRBV29-1 and TRBJ2-5, the complete variable domain is SAVISQKPSRDICQRGTSLTIQCQVDSQVTMMFWYRQQPGQSLTLIATANQGSEATYESGFVIDKFPISRPNLTFSTLTVSNMSPEDSSIYLCSVVLEGASGKETQYFGPGTRLLVL.

This chain joins TRBV7-6 and TRBJ2-7; 14 bases fit TRBD2. The J segment lost 0 bases and the V segment lost 3 bases, leaving 10 bases of the junction unmatched. The CDR3 totals 19 residues. Looked up from germline, CDR1 is SGHVS and CDR2 is FNYEAQ. CDR3: CASSLSGTSGSRPSYEQYF. For the CDR3, the DNA is TGTGCCAGCAGCTTGTCCGGGACTAGCGGGAGCCGCCCCTCCTACGAGCAGTACTTC.

This chain links TRBV4-3 with TRBJ2-5, with 12 bases identical to TRBD2. J lost 4 bases, V lost 5 bases, and 8 bases had no gene match. CDR1 and CDR2 from the germline V gene are LGHNA and YSLEER. The CDR3 loop spans 16 amino acids. CDR3 sequence reads: CASSYTGLAGRETQYF. Written as DNA, the CDR3 is TGCGCCAGCAGCTATACGGGACTAGCGGGTAGAGAGACCCAGTACTTC.

The J gene is TRBJ2-4, the V gene TRBV27; D might be TRBD2 (6 bases). The V end lost 6 bases, the J end lost 0 bases, and 15 bases lay between the germline ends. CDR3 length: 16 residues. Germline V CDR1 and CDR2: MNHEY, SMNVEV (reference sequence). Here the CDR3 DNA reads TGTGCCAGCAGACCTCAGGGAGGACTAGCCAAAAACATTCAGTACTTC. It encodes CASRPQGGLAKNIQYF.

This chain joins TRBV30 and TRBJ2-5; D perhaps matches TRBD1 (5 bases). The germline gives CDR1 GTSNPN, CDR2 SVGIG (reference sequence). Trimming took 2 bases from V and 3 from J, leaving 16 bases between them. This CDR3 region has 15 residues. CDR3 coding DNA: TGTGCCTGGAGTAAGAGACAGACAAGGGAAGAGACCCAGTACTTC. Its protein is CAWSKRQTREETQYF.

Worth noting for this clone: A junction boundary mismatches the germline segment, possibly from a read error. The same CDR3 arises from other DNA sequences in this sample as well. V and J are TRBV7-6 and TRBJ2-1; maybe TRBD1 (6 bases). CDR1 is SGHVS, CDR2 FNYEAQ, per germline. The CDR3 extends over 12 amino acids. CDR3 nucleotide sequence: TGTGCCAGCAGCCCCCGGGACAAAGAGCAGTTCTTC. Protein: CASSPRDKEQFF.

The chain recombines TRBV15 with TRBJ1-5; D gene uncertain. Germline lookup yields CDR1 LNHNV and CDR2 YYDKDF (reference sequence). CDR3 length: 15 amino acids. Trimming left V 5 bases short and J 0 bases short, with 11 bases between. The CDR3 loop reads CATSGRPFSNQPQHF. Written as DNA, the CDR3 is TGTGCCACCAGCGGGAGACCCTTTAGCAATCAGCCCCAGCATTTT.

The rearrangement uses TRBV30 and TRBJ2-7; TRBD2 agrees at 9 bases. The CDR3 consists of 15 residues. Germline CDR1 reads GTSNPN; CDR2 reads SVGIG (reference sequence). J lost 3 bases, V lost 6 bases, and 12 bases had no gene match. This chain's CDR3 is CACEASGDFGYEQYF. CDR3 coding DNA: TGTGCCTGTGAGGCTAGCGGGGATTTTGGCTACGAGCAGTACTTC.

The genes are TRBV6-6 and TRBJ1-3, with D unresolved. Per germline, CDR1 MNHNY and CDR2 SVGAGI (reference sequence). CDR3 size: 14 residues. V gave up 0 bases and J gave up 4 bases, with 7 bases separating them. The CDR3: CASSYSGRGNTIYF. CDR3 DNA sequence: TGTGCCAGCAGTTACTCTGGCAGGGGAAACACCATATATTTT.

The genes are TRBV27 and TRBJ1-5; 7 nucleotides line up with TRBD1. Germline V gene data show CDR1 as MNHEY and CDR2 as SMNVEV (reference sequence). Trimming took 8 bases from V and 4 from J; bases not matched to a gene: 8. The length of the CDR3 is 14 residues. Written as DNA, the CDR3 is TGTGCCAGCGGATACAGGGGCGCGAATCAGCCCCAGCATTTT. Translation gives CASGYRGANQPQHF.

In nucleotides, the CDR3 is TGTGCCACAGGACCTAAGACTAGCGGGAGCTACAATGAGCAGTTCTTC. Translating it yields CATGPKTSGSYNEQFF. The chain combines TRBV15 with TRBJ2-1; 12 positions agree with TRBD2. The trim removed 9 bases at V and 3 bases at J, leaving 9 bases unmatched. There are 16 residues in the CDR3. Germline CDR1 LNHNV, CDR2 YYDKDF (reference sequence).

The chain links TRBV27 to TRBJ2-5; 7 bases are a match to TRBD1. The CDR3 has 14 residues. The germline gives CDR1 MNHEY, CDR2 SMNVEV (reference sequence). The junction had 4 bases not matched to a gene; V was cut back by 1 base and J by 5 bases. Written as DNA, the CDR3 is TGTGCCAGCAGTTTATGGGGACAGTGGGAGACCCAGTACTTC. Its protein is CASSLWGQWETQYF.